This T cell receptor beta chain derives from a study of blood T cells in healthy people across ages. PCR was performed a second time for roughly 7 to 11 cycles using a sample-barcoded 5' primer and a J-beta primer mix. In TCRdb, the 5' RACE reads were re-called with MiXCR into one record per CDR3 protein. The table lists around 1.5 million distinct CDR3 sequences, around 36% of them singletons. Trimming shortened V by 5 bases and J by 4 bases, and 22 bases separated the two germline ends. Germline V gene lookup returns CDR1 SGHRS and CDR2 YFSETQ. CDR3 length: 17 residues. The clonotype comes from a woman in her twenties or thirties in good health. The chain recombines TRBV5-1 with TRBJ1-3, with D maybe TRBD1 (6 bases). The specimen was blood. In nucleotides, the CDR3 is TGCGCCAGCAGTCCCGGCGGGGGCTACGACTACGGAAACACCATATATTTT. It codes for CASSPGGGYDYGNTIYF.